Below, one T cell receptor (beta chain) is given with its context. Then a second PCR, running roughly 7 to 12 cycles, was carried out with a sample-barcoded 5' primer and a J-beta primer mix. In TCRdb, the 5' RACE reads were re-called with MiXCR into one record per CDR3 protein. The table has hundreds of thousands of distinct CDR3 sequences, under 40% seen once. This sample was taken from a study of blood T cells in healthy people across ages. V dropped 5 bases and J dropped 4 bases, with 13 bases sitting between them. The CDR3 is made up of 14 amino acids. Germline CDR1 SGHTA, CDR2 FQGNSA. This clonotype was obtained from a young man in good health. V and J are TRBV7-2 and TRBJ2-3; TRBD2 might be the D (6 bases). Source material: blood. CDR3 sequence: CASSVITGADTQYF. The CDR3 DNA follows: TGTGCCAGCAGCGTTATCACGGGGGCAGATACGCAGTATTTT.